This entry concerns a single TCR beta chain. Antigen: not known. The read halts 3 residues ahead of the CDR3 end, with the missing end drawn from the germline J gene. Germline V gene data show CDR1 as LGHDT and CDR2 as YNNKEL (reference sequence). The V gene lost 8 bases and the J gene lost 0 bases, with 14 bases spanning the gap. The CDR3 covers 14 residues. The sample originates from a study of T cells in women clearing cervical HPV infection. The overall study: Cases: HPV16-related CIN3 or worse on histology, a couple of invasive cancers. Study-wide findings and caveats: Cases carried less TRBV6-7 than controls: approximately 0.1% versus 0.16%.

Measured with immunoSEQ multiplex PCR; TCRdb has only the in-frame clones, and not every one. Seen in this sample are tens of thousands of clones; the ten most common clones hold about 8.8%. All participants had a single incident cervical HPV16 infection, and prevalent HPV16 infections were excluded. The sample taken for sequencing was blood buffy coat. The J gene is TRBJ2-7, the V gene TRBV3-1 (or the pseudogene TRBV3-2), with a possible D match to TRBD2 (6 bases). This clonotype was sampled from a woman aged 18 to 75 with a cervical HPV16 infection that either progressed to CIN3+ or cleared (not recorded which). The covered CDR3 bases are TGTGCCAGCTGGGACTTAGACCCCTCCTACGAG. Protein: CASWDLDPSYE. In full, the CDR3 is CASWDLDPSYEQYF.